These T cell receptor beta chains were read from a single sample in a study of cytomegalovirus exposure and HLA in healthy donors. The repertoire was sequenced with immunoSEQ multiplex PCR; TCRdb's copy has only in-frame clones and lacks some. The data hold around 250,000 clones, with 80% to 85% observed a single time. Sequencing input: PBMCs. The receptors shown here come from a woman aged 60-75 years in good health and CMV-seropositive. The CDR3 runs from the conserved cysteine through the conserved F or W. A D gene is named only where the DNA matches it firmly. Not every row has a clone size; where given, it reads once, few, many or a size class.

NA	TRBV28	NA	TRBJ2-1	CASSLGLGGAWQFF	TGTGCCAGCAGTTTAGGGTTAGGCGGAGCTTGGCAGTTCTTC
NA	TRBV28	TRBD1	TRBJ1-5	CASSWGTASNQPQHF	TGTGCCAGCAGTTGGGGGACAGCCTCCAATCAGCCCCAGCATTTT
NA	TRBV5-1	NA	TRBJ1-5	CASSLEAFEGNQPQHF	TGCGCCAGCAGCTTGGAGGCCTTCGAGGGAAATCAGCCCCAGCATTTT
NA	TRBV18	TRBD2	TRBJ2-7	CASSIRGRAYEQYF	TGTGCCAGCTCAATTCGGGGGAGGGCTTACGAGCAGTACTTC
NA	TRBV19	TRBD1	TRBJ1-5	CASSGTGHLTQPQHF	TGTGCCAGTTCCGGGACAGGGCATTTAACGCAGCCCCAGCATTTT
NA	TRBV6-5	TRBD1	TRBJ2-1	CASSYSSRGNEQFF	TGTGCCAGCAGTTACTCGAGCAGGGGGAATGAGCAGTTCTTC
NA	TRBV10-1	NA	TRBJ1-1	CASSEQVRAEAFF	TGCGCCAGCAGTGAACAGGTTAGGGCTGAAGCTTTCTTT
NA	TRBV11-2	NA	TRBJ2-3	CASSPVTGRSTDTQYF	TGTGCCAGCAGCCCGGTGACAGGCCGGAGCACAGATACGCAGTATTTT
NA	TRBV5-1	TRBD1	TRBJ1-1	CASSPRDRTNTEAFF	TGCGCCAGCAGCCCCAGGGACAGGACGAACACTGAAGCTTTCTTT
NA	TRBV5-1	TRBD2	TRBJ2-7	CASSFHLAGGASYEQYF	TGCGCCAGCAGCTTTCATCTAGCGGGAGGGGCTTCCTACGAGCAGTACTTC
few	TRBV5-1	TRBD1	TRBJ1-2	CASSSDRSYGYTF	TGCGCCAGCAGCTCGGACAGGAGCTATGGCTACACCTTC
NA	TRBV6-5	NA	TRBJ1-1	CASSYFGTRNTEAFF	TGTGCCAGCAGTTACTTCGGGACTCGAAACACTGAAGCTTTCTTT
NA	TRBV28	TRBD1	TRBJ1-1	CASSLASGGRTEAFF	TGTGCCAGCAGTCTAGCATCAGGGGGAAGGACTGAAGCTTTCTTT
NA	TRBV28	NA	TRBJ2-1	CASSFFGGLTNEQFF	TGTGCCAGCAGTTTCTTCGGGGGGCTAACGAATGAGCAGTTCTTC
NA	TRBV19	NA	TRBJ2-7	CASTPGNSHEQYF	TGTGCCAGTACCCCAGGGAATTCCCACGAGCAGTACTTC
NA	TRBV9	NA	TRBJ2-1	CASSGEGEGHNEQFF	TGTGCCAGCAGCGGCGAGGGGGAGGGCCACAATGAGCAGTTCTTC
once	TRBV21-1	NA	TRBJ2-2	CASSKRVPGGGRSGELFF	TGTGCCAGCAGCAAACGGGTACCAGGCGGCGGGAGATCCGGGGAGCTGTTTTTT
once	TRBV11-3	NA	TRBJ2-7	CASSPSGAYEQYF	TGTGCCAGCAGCCCCTCGGGGGCCTACGAGCAGTACTTC
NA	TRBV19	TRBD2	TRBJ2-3	CASSISGSGGTDTQYF	TGTGCCAGTAGTATAAGCGGGAGTGGGGGCACAGATACGCAGTATTTT
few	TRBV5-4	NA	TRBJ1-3	CASSLRGRPGNTIYF	TGTGCCAGCAGCTTGCGAGGAAGGCCGGGAAACACCATATATTTT
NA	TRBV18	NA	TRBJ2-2	CASSPSRYVAGSNTGELFF	TGTGCCAGCTCACCCTCGAGGTACGTCGCGGGATCCAACACCGGGGAGCTGTTTTTT
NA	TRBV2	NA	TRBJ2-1	CASSSTRMVDNEQFF	TGTGCCAGCAGCTCCACTAGGATGGTCGATAATGAGCAGTTCTTC